Each of the 3 T cell receptor beta chains below was sequenced from the same sample in a study of OX40 agonist ivuxolimab in advanced cancers. Profiling relied on immunoSEQ multiplex PCR, and the TCRdb table lists in-frame clones only, not all of them. The sample yields roughly 20,000 clones, 85% to 90% seen once. Source: CD4+ or CD8+ T cells sorted from blood, taken in a trial of the OX40 agonist ivuxolimab. These receptors came from an adult with an advanced solid tumor such as melanoma, head and neck, liver or kidney cancer.

There are a few counts of this clone. The J gene is TRBJ1-3, the V gene TRBV7-8; D remains ambiguous. CDR1 is SGHVS and CDR2 is FQNEAQ in the germline V gene. The CDR3 has 14 amino acids. The V gene lost 3 bases and the J gene lost 2 bases, with 8 bases spanning the gap. Here the CDR3 reads CASSFGEAGNTIYF. The CDR3 DNA is TGTGCCAGCAGCTTCGGAGAAGCTGGAAACACCATATATTTT.

The chain uses TRBV20-1 and TRBJ2-3; D gene ambiguous. The V gene lost 6 bases and the J gene lost 2 bases, with 6 bases spanning the gap. The CDR3 extends over 11 amino acids. Germline CDR1 is DFQATT and CDR2 is SNEGSKA (reference sequence). CDR3 coding DNA: TGCAGTGCAATTAACACAGATACGCAGTATTTT. Its protein product is CSAINTDTQYF.

The chain is built from TRBV25-1 and TRBJ1-3; tentative D call: TRBD1 (5 bases). Trimming stripped 6 bases from V and 3 bases from J, with 12 bases between. CDR1 and CDR2 (germline): MGHDK, SYGVNS. The CDR3 is 14 amino acids. This chain's CDR3 is CASRSPGFGNTIYF. For the CDR3, the DNA is TGTGCCAGCAGGAGTCCAGGGTTTGGAAACACCATATATTTT.